These 27 T cell receptor beta chains were all obtained from the same sample, sequenced in a study of blood T cells in healthy people across ages. A second PCR, run for about 7 to 11 cycles, used a sample-barcoded 5' primer plus a J-beta primer mix. TCRdb analysed the 5' RACE reads with MiXCR anew, one entry per CDR3 protein. The data hold roughly 800,000 distinct CDR3 sequences, with 55% to 70% observed a single time. Sequencing was done on a sample of blood. All receptors come from a man under 40 in good health.

V is TRBV10-2 and J is TRBJ2-7; D perhaps matches TRBD2 (6 bases). The germline V and J ends were trimmed by 10 bases and 1 base, with 14 bases remaining between them. Germline CDR1 is WSHSY and CDR2 is SAAADI. The CDR3 is 13 amino acids. CDR3 nucleotide sequence: TGCGCCACCTGGAGCGGGTTATCCTACGAGCAGTACTTC. It specifies CATWSGLSYEQYF.

This clonotype was seen more than once but under ten times. The chain links TRBV6-5 to TRBJ1-6; a weak D match, TRBD1 (5 bases). V lost 0 bases to trimming and J lost 10 bases, with 13 bases between them. This CDR3 has 15 amino acids. Germline CDR1 reads MNHEY; CDR2 reads SVGAGI. This CDR3 reads CASSYSGRGDSPLHF. The CDR3 coding sequence is TGTGCCAGCAGTTACTCCGGTCGAGGGGACTCACCCCTCCACTTT.

This clonotype has a handful of counts. The V call is TRBV7-8, the J call TRBJ2-3, with D perhaps TRBD2 (5 bases). Trimming cost V 8 bases and J 2 bases, with 14 bases left between them. From germline, CDR1 is SGHVS and CDR2 FQNEAQ. The CDR3 is 14 residues long. The CDR3 bases are TGTGCCAGCCGAGTGTCCGGGAACACAGATACGCAGTATTTT. Translated: CASRVSGNTDTQYF.

A single count supports this clonotype. The chain carries TRBV28 and TRBJ1-2; TRBD1 agrees at 7 bases. The CDR3 runs to 15 residues. V lost 5 bases, J lost 4 bases, and 10 bases stayed unmatched. Germline CDR1 is MDHEN and CDR2 is SYDVKM. Written as DNA, the CDR3 is TGTGCCAGCAGTACTCCCGGGACAGCGAGCTATGGCTACACCTTC. Amino acids: CASSTPGTASYGYTF.

The chain combines TRBV25-1 with TRBJ2-6; D may be TRBD1 or TRBD2 (6 bases each). In germline, CDR1 is MGHDK, CDR2 SYGVNS. Trimming pared 3 bases from V and 2 bases from J, leaving 11 bases between. This CDR3 region has 16 residues. CDR3 protein: CASSDIRGAGANVLTF. The CDR3 DNA sequence: TGTGCCAGCAGTGACATTAGGGGGGCTGGGGCCAACGTCCTGACTTTC. Filled out from reference TRBV25-1 and TRBJ2-6, the complete variable domain reads EADIYQTPRYLVIGTGKKITLECSQTMGHDKMYWYQQDPGMELHLIHYSYGVNSTEKGDLSSESTVSRIRTEHFPLTLESARPSHTSQYLCASSDIRGAGANVLTFGAGSRLTVL.

The V call is TRBV28, the J call TRBJ2-4; D assignment may be TRBD1 or TRBD2 (6 bases each). With the DNA end fitting TRBJ2-7 better, the J assignment may be wrong. Germline V gene sequence: CDR1 MDHEN, CDR2 SYDVKM. The CDR3 has 13 residues. The CDR3 loop is CASSTRGEYEQYF. CDR3 nucleotide sequence: TGTGCCAGCAGCACTAGGGGGGAGTACGAGCAGTACTTC.

This chain links TRBV10-1 with TRBJ2-1; unclear D gene. Germline CDR1 reads WNHNN; CDR2 reads SYGVQD (reference sequence). The CDR3 is made up of 12 amino acids. The V end was cut by 8 bases, the J end by 9 bases, with 14 bases between. The CDR3 DNA sequence: TGCGCCAGCGGGAAGGAAATCGGTGAGCAGTTCTTC. Its protein product is CASGKEIGEQFF.

This clonotype has a count of ten or more. This chain uses TRBV7-2 with TRBJ2-3, with TRBD2 matching 8 bases. CDR3 length: 15 amino acids. Per germline, CDR1 SGHTA and CDR2 FQGNSA. The J segment lost 3 bases and the V segment lost 1 base, leaving 3 bases of the junction unmatched. CDR3 in amino acids: CASSLVSGSTDTQYF. The CDR3 bases are TGTGCCAGCAGCTTAGTGAGCGGGAGTACAGATACGCAGTATTTT. Supplemented by reference TRBV7-2 and TRBJ2-3, the full variable domain reads GAGVSQSPSNKVTEKGKDVELRCDPISGHTALYWYRQSLGQGLEFLIYFQGNSAPDKSGLPSDRFSAERTGGSVSTLTIQRTQQEDSAVYLCASSLVSGSTDTQYFGPGTRLTVL.

This clonotype was detected a few times. This chain joins TRBV6-1 and TRBJ1-5; no clear D. Germline V gives CDR1 MNHNS, CDR2 SASEGT. The CDR3 has 16 residues. Trimming pared 5 bases from V and 2 bases from J, leaving 16 bases between. The CDR3 reads CASSSIFGVGNQPQHF. The DNA for the CDR3 is TGTGCCAGCAGTTCGATCTTTGGGGTGGGCAATCAGCCCCAGCATTTT.

The chain joins TRBV2 to TRBJ2-7; D not resolved. The end of the DNA is better explained by TRBJ2-5, so the J call may be wrong. The germline V gene encodes CDR1 SNHLY and CDR2 FYNNEI. The CDR3 is 13 residues long. DNA for the CDR3: TGTGCCAGCAGGGGAATGGATCAAGAGACCCAGTACTTC. Translated: CASRGMDQETQYF.

The chain couples TRBV27 to TRBJ2-2; D is ambiguous. Germline V lookup: CDR1 MNHEY, CDR2 SMNVEV (reference sequence). V shed 7 bases and J shed 5 bases, with 11 bases lying between them. This CDR3 is 13 amino acids long. CDR3 in DNA: TGTGCCAGCATGCGGAGTCTGACCGGGGAGCTGTTTTTT. Translating it yields CASMRSLTGELFF.

The chain uses TRBV6-2 or TRBV6-3 and TRBJ2-5; no clear D gene. Germline loops: CDR1 MNHEY, CDR2 SVGEGT. There are 13 residues in the CDR3. With 6 bases removed from V and 4 bases from J, the gap between germline ends came to 12 bases. CDR3 protein: CASRDSSPETQYF. The CDR3 DNA reads as TGTGCCAGCAGGGATTCAAGCCCAGAGACCCAGTACTTC.

J is TRBJ2-6 and V is TRBV2; no firm D call. V lost 2 bases and J lost 4, with 12 bases in between. Germline loops: CDR1 SNHLY, CDR2 FYNNEI. The CDR3 covers 16 residues. DNA for the CDR3: TGTGCCAGCAGTGAATTTCGGGTTTCCGGGGCCAACGTCCTGACTTTC. This gives the protein CASSEFRVSGANVLTF.

This clonotype has a handful of counts. Here the CDR3 reads CAISPGQDDYGYTF. DNA for the CDR3: TGTGCCATCAGCCCCGGACAGGACGACTATGGCTACACCTTC. The rearrangement joins TRBV10-3 to TRBJ1-2; 7 bases agree with TRBD1. The J segment lost 3 bases and the V segment lost 6 bases, leaving 7 bases of the junction unmatched. Germline loops: CDR1 ENHRY, CDR2 SYGVKD. The CDR3 has 14 amino acids.

The chain recombines TRBV7-2 with TRBJ2-7; TRBD2 matches at 8 bases. Trimming cost V 5 bases and J 3 bases; bases outside gene matches: 6. CDR1 and CDR2 from the germline V gene are SGHTA and FQGNSA. The CDR3 covers 14 residues. CDR3 in amino acids: CASSPKLAGYEQYF. CDR3 DNA sequence: TGTGCCAGCAGCCCGAAGCTAGCGGGCTACGAGCAGTACTTC.

This clonotype was detected a few times. The rearrangement links TRBV28 to TRBJ2-3; D unresolved. V was pared by 5 bases and J by 4 bases, with 16 bases between. CDR3 length: 15 residues. From germline, CDR1 is MDHEN and CDR2 SYDVKM. As DNA, the CDR3 is TGTGCCAGCAGTCCGCCATCCCGGCAGGCAGATACGCAGTATTTT. This gives the protein CASSPPSRQADTQYF. Full variable domain (rest looked up from reference TRBV28 and TRBJ2-3): DVKVTQSSRYLVKRTGEKVFLECVQDMDHENMFWYRQDPGLGLRLIYFSYDVKMKEKGDIPEGYSVSREKKERFSLILESASTNQTSMYLCASSPPSRQADTQYFGPGTRLTVL.

The chain couples TRBV5-1 to TRBJ2-5; a weak D match, TRBD2 (6 bases). CDR3 size: 15 residues. The V gene lost 3 bases and the J gene lost 0 bases, with 12 bases spanning the gap. CDR1 is SGHRS and CDR2 is YFSETQ in the germline V gene. This CDR3 reads CASSSQSGYQETQYF. The CDR3 DNA reads TGCGCCAGCAGCTCGCAAAGCGGGTACCAAGAGACCCAGTACTTC. Combining the CDR3 with reference TRBV5-1 and TRBJ2-5 gives the whole variable domain KAGVTQTPRYLIKTRGQQVTLSCSPISGHRSVSWYQQTPGQGLQFLFEYFSETQRNKGNFPGRFSGRQFSNSRSEMNVSTLELGDSALYLCASSSQSGYQETQYFGPGTRLLVL.

The V call is TRBV2, the J call TRBJ2-1, with 9 bases identical to TRBD1. V lost 7 bases and J lost 6; bases outside the gene matches: 7. The CDR3 spans 14 residues. Germline V gene sequence: CDR1 SNHLY, CDR2 FYNNEI. The CDR3 is CASKGQGGGNEQFF. The CDR3 DNA reads as TGTGCCAGCAAGGGACAGGGTGGGGGCAATGAGCAGTTCTTC.

This clonotype was observed a single time. The chain recombines TRBV30 with TRBJ2-1; maybe TRBD1 (6 bases). The V gene lost 2 bases and the J gene lost 10 bases, with 15 bases spanning the gap. This CDR3 is built from 13 residues. Per germline, CDR1 GTSNPN and CDR2 SVGIG (reference sequence). CDR3 sequence reads: CAWSTRGYGEQFF. As DNA, the CDR3 is TGTGCCTGGAGTACCAGGGGTTACGGAGAGCAGTTCTTC.

The chain couples TRBV20-1 to TRBJ2-3; no clear D gene. V was trimmed by 3 bases and J by 4 bases, leaving 14 bases between them. CDR1 DFQATT and CDR2 SNEGSKA come from the germline V gene (reference sequence). The CDR3 is 14 residues long. The CDR3 sequence: CSARSPKEADTQYF. The CDR3 DNA follows: TGCAGTGCTAGGTCCCCCAAAGAAGCAGATACGCAGTATTTT.

This clonotype was seen only once. The chain combines TRBV11-2 with TRBJ2-5, with a tentative D call TRBD1 (6 bases). The CDR3 spans 18 residues. Between the trimmed V and J ends, which lost 0 bases and 1 base, there was a span of 18 bases. Germline CDR1 and CDR2: SGHAT and FQNNGV. CDR3 coding DNA: TGTGCCAGCAGCTTAGATTGGGGGCGGAGGTCGGTCCAAGAGACCCAGTACTTC. Translation: CASSLDWGRRSVQETQYF.

This clonotype was observed a few times. V gene TRBV3-1 combines with J gene TRBJ2-7; D gene unclear. Deletions cut 4 bases from V and 1 base from J, with 11 bases between. This CDR3 comprises 14 residues. The germline V gene encodes CDR1 LGHDT and CDR2 YNNKEL (reference sequence). The CDR3 DNA reads TGTGCCAGCAGCCCACACTCCCCTTCCTACGAGCAGTACTTC. As protein: CASSPHSPSYEQYF.

The chain employs TRBV9 and TRBJ2-7, with D perhaps given as TRBD1 or TRBD2 (5 bases each). Germline-derived CDR1 and CDR2 are SGDLS and YYNGEE. The CDR3 runs to 15 residues. V was cut by 0 bases and J by 0 bases, with 10 bases left in between. CDR3 in amino acids: CASSVGGTLSYEQYF. DNA for the CDR3: TGTGCCAGCAGCGTAGGAGGGACCCTCTCCTACGAGCAGTACTTC.

The chain carries TRBV2 and TRBJ2-1; 9 bases are a match to TRBD2. The CDR3 covers 15 residues. Losses at the gene ends were 2 bases for V and 4 bases for J; bases not matched to a gene: 3. Germline-derived CDR1 and CDR2 are SNHLY and FYNNEI. CDR3 sequence reads: CASSERTSVYNEQFF. CDR3 sequence (DNA): TGTGCCAGCAGTGAACGGACTAGCGTTTACAATGAGCAGTTCTTC.

The chain carries TRBV7-2 and TRBJ2-4; D is perhaps TRBD1 (6 bases). The better agreement between TRBJ2-7 and the DNA end casts doubt on the J call. The germline V gene encodes CDR1 SGHTA and CDR2 FQGNSA. This CDR3 contains 16 residues. The chain's CDR3 is CASSPQGLYNSYEQYF. DNA of the CDR3: TGTGCCAGCAGCCCACAGGGTCTATACAATTCCTACGAGCAGTACTTC.

This chain uses TRBV6-5 with TRBJ1-6; D may be TRBD1 (5 bases). The length of the CDR3 is 16 residues. V lost 4 bases and J 6 bases, leaving 16 bases between the germline ends. The germline gives CDR1 MNHEY, CDR2 SVGAGI. In DNA form, the CDR3 reads TGTGCCAGCAGTTTCAGGGTGGCAAATACTAATTCACCCCTCCACTTT. Its translation is CASSFRVANTNSPLHF.

This clonotype has only one observation. The chain employs TRBV10-3 and TRBJ2-5; TRBD2 matches at 8 bases. CDR1 ENHRY and CDR2 SYGVKD come from the germline V gene. The CDR3 sequence is 13 residues long. V dropped 8 bases and J dropped 4; count of bases not matched to a gene: 6. The CDR3 nucleotides read TGTGCCATCGGGAATAGCGGGGTAGAGACCCAGTACTTC. It codes for CAIGNSGVETQYF.